The 5 T cell receptor beta chains presented below share a single source sample, sequenced in a study of blood T cell repertoires in COVID-19. Sequencing was performed with immunoSEQ multiplex PCR; in TCRdb, only in-frame clones are kept and a portion is missing. This sample has 250,000 to 350,000 clones, with roughly 90% found just once. The sequenced material came from PBMCs or T cells enriched from blood (not recorded which). These receptors originate from a woman aged 25-40 years who had recovered from COVID-19.

V is TRBV28 and J is TRBJ1-4; maybe TRBD1 (5 bases). CDR3 length: 15 residues. Germline CDR1 reads MDHEN; CDR2 reads SYDVKM. The ends were cut back, 3 bases at V and 0 bases at J, with 8 bases in the middle. DNA for the CDR3: TGTGCCAGCAGTTTTCGGGGGGCAACTAATGAAAAACTGTTTTTT. Translation gives CASSFRGATNEKLFF.

V is TRBV24-1 and J is TRBJ1-1, with TRBD1 identical over 9 bases. The CDR3 spans 12 residues. Germline V gene sequence: CDR1 KGHDR, CDR2 SFDVKD. V lost 5 bases to trimming and J lost 8 bases; unmatched junction nucleotides: 2. CDR3 nucleotides: TGTGCCACCAGTGCCGGACAGGGGGAAGCTTTCTTT. Translated: CATSAGQGEAFF.

The chain employs TRBV7-8 and TRBJ1-6; 11 bases agree with TRBD1. CDR1 and CDR2 (germline): SGHVS, FQNEAQ. J was trimmed by 10 bases and V by 2 bases; bases with no gene match: 4. There are 15 residues in the CDR3. The CDR3 DNA is TGTGCCAGCAGCTTACGGACAGGGGGCGGATCACCCCTCCACTTT. This codes for CASSLRTGGGSPLHF.

The genes are TRBV19 and TRBJ2-1; D is ambiguous. V lost 7 bases to trimming and J lost 0 bases, with 10 bases between them. This CDR3 has 14 amino acids. CDR1 LNHDA and CDR2 SQIVND come from the germline V gene (reference sequence). This CDR3 reads CASTQASSYNEQFF. As DNA, the CDR3 is TGTGCCAGTACCCAGGCCAGCTCCTACAATGAGCAGTTCTTC.

CDR3 nucleotide sequence: TGTGCCAGCAGTTTAAAAGGTGCCGTTCCTAGCGGGAGCTACGAGCAGTACTTC. Protein: CASSLKGAVPSGSYEQYF. The chain employs TRBV28 and TRBJ2-7; 10 positions agree with TRBD2. CDR3 size: 18 residues. Trimming at V came to 2 bases and at J to 3 bases, leaving 13 bases not matched to a gene. Germline V gene lookup returns CDR1 MDHEN and CDR2 SYDVKM. Full variable domain (outside the CDR3, taken from reference TRBV28 and TRBJ2-7): DVKVTQSSRYLVKRTGEKVFLECVQDMDHENMFWYRQDPGLGLRLIYFSYDVKMKEKGDIPEGYSVSREKKERFSLILESASTNQTSMYLCASSLKGAVPSGSYEQYFGPGTRLTVT.